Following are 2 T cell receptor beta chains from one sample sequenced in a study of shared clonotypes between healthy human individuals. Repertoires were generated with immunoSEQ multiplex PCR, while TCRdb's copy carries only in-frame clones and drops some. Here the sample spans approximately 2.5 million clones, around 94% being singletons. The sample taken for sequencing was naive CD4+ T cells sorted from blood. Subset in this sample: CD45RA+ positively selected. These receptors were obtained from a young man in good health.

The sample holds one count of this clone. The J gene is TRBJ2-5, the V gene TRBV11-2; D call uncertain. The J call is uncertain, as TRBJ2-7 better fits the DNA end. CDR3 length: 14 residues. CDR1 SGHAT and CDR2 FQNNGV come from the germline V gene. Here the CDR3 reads CASSLGPATYEQYF. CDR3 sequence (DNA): TGTGCCAGCAGCTTAGGGCCCGCCACCTACGAGCAGTACTTC.

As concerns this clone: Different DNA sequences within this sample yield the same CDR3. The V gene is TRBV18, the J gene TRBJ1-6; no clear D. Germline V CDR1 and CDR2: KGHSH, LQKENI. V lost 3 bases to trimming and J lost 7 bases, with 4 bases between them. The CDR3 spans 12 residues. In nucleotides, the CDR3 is TGTGCCAGCTCACCCGACAATTCACCCCTCCACTTT. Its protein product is CASSPDNSPLHF.